The rows below give T cell receptor beta chains drawn from one sample of a study of cytomegalovirus exposure and HLA in healthy donors. Method: immunoSEQ multiplex PCR; TCRdb's copy keeps in-frame clones and lacks some. The sample includes approximately 170,000 clones. The sample comprised PBMCs. The receptor source for this set is a woman aged 18-29 years in good health and CMV-seropositive. Both conserved end residues are part of each CDR3. D genes are given only for firm matches.

NA TRBJ1-1 TRBV6-5 CASSYSRNTEAFF TGTGCCAGCAGTTACTCTAGGAACACTGAAGCTTTCTTT
NA TRBJ2-1 TRBV4-3 CASSLERRLPGSYNEQFF TGCGCCAGCAGCCTAGAGAGACGACTACCGGGTTCCTACAATGAGCAGTTCTTC
TRBD1 TRBJ2-7 TRBV10-1 CASSESRTGPSSYEQYF TGCGCCAGCAGTGAGTCGAGGACAGGTCCTAGCTCCTACGAGCAGTACTTC
TRBD1 TRBJ1-6 TRBV2 CASKGQGGIYNSPLHF TGTGCCAGCAAAGGACAGGGTGGAATCTATAATTCACCCCTCCACTTT
NA TRBJ1-2 TRBV7-2 CASSLAYGISNYGYTF TGTGCCAGCAGCTTAGCTTATGGCATCTCTAACTATGGCTACACCTTC
TRBD2 TRBJ2-7 TRBV10-3 CAISPGLAGFSYEQYF TGTGCCATCAGTCCTGGACTAGCGGGATTCTCCTACGAGCAGTACTTC
TRBD2 TRBJ2-2 TRBV9 CASSVSPTSGGLANTGELFF TGTGCCAGCAGCGTTAGTCCCACTAGCGGGGGTCTCGCGAACACCGGGGAGCTGTTTTTT
TRBD2 TRBJ2-5 TRBV14 CASSQGFSGAFQETQYF TGTGCCAGCAGCCAAGGATTTAGCGGGGCCTTCCAAGAGACCCAGTACTTC
NA TRBJ1-5 TRBV12-5 CASGSLNPQHF TGTGCTAGTGGGAGTCTTAACCCCCAGCATTTT
TRBD2 TRBJ2-1 TRBV15 CATSRDRTSGRAQFF TGTGCCACCAGCAGAGATCGGACTAGCGGGAGGGCTCAGTTCTTC
NA TRBJ2-1 TRBV10-3 CAIIQGSEQFF TGTGCCATAATACAGGGTAGTGAGCAGTTCTTC
NA TRBJ1-2 TRBV7-9 CASSLGEESHGYTF TGTGCCAGCAGCCTAGGAGAGGAGAGCCATGGCTACACCTTC
TRBD1 TRBJ2-5 TRBV5-1 CASSLAGQGVYEQYF TGCGCCAGCAGCTTGGCGGGACAGGGCGTCTATGAGCAGTACTTC
NA TRBJ1-1 TRBV4-3 CASSQAPHGNDWTEAFF TGCGCCAGCAGCCAAGCACCCCACGGGAACGATTGGACTGAAGCTTTCTTT
TRBD1 TRBJ2-1 TRBV19 CASSIPGTGLDEQFF TGTGCCAGTAGTATACCCGGGACAGGGTTGGATGAGCAGTTCTTC
TRBD1 TRBJ1-2 TRBV2 CASRRPLRDRDYGYTF TGTGCCAGCAGAAGGCCACTCCGGGACAGAGACTATGGCTACACCTTC
NA TRBJ2-1 TRBV11-2 CASSSANSYNEQFF TGTGCCAGCAGCTCCGCGAACTCCTACAATGAGCAGTTCTTC
NA TRBJ2-7 TRBV18 CASSPELGRSYEQYF TGTGCCAGCTCACCTGAGTTGGGGAGATCCTACGAGCAGTACTTC
NA TRBJ2-7 TRBV5-6 CASSWRTVTYEQYF TGTGCCAGCAGCTGGAGGACAGTCACCTACGAGCAGTACTTC
TRBD1 TRBJ1-3 TRBV5-8 CASRRAGDSGNTIYF TGTGCCAGCAGGCGAGCTGGGGACAGTGGAAACACCATATATTTT
TRBD1 TRBJ1-5 TRBV27 CASSRATGGNQPQHF TGTGCCAGCAGCCGGGCGACAGGGGGGAATCAGCCCCAGCATTTT
NA TRBJ2-7 TRBV2 CASSVEQGGNYEQYF TGTGCCAGCAGTGTAGAGCAGGGTGGTAACTACGAGCAGTACTTC
TRBD1 TRBJ1-3 TRBV6-1 CASSARQGGGNTIYF TGTGCCAGCAGCGCTCGACAGGGTGGAGGAAACACCATATATTTT
NA TRBJ2-7 TRBV11-2 CASSRGAGISYEQYF TGTGCCAGCAGCCGCGGGGCGGGGATCTCCTACGAGCAGTACTTC
NA TRBJ1-3 TRBV6-1 CARGGPTGRGNTIYF TGTGCCAGGGGGGGGCCTACAGGGAGGGGAAACACCATATATTTT
NA TRBJ1-2 TRBV19 CASSIVGIPDGYGYTF TGTGCCAGTAGTATAGTCGGGATCCCGGACGGCTATGGCTACACCTTC
NA TRBJ2-3 TRBV5-4 CASSADRSSTDTQYF TGTGCCAGCAGCGCTGATAGATCCTCCACAGATACGCAGTATTTT
TRBD2 TRBJ2-1 TRBV6-5 CASSSGTSGRAGEQFF TGTGCCAGCAGTTCGGGGACTAGCGGGAGGGCCGGTGAGCAGTTCTTC
NA TRBJ2-3 TRBV7-2 CASSSADSNTQYF TGTGCCAGCAGCTCGGCCGACTCGAATACGCAGTATTTT
TRBD2 TRBJ2-3 TRBV7-9 CASSFSGTSGDTQYF TGTGCCAGCAGCTTCTCCGGGACTAGTGGCGATACGCAGTATTTT
NA TRBJ1-4 TRBV7-9 CASLNGQRLFF TGTGCCAGCTTAAACGGACAGAGGCTGTTTTTT
TRBD2 TRBJ2-5 TRBV6-5 CASTRLAGGQETQYF TGTGCCAGCACCAGACTAGCGGGGGGCCAAGAGACCCAGTACTTC
NA TRBJ2-3 TRBV5-1 CASSLGGPTDTQYF TGCGCCAGCAGCTTGGGCGGCCCCACAGATACGCAGTATTTT
NA TRBJ1-1 TRBV6-1 CASSELGGVNTEAFF TGTGCCAGCAGTGAATTGGGGGGAGTGAACACTGAAGCTTTCTTT
TRBD2 TRBJ2-1 TRBV10-3 CASGKASGSQFYNEQFF TGTGCCTCCGGAAAAGCTAGCGGGAGTCAATTTTACAATGAGCAGTTCTTC
NA TRBJ1-2 TRBV10-3 CAIANRVSGYGYTF TGTGCCATCGCCAACAGGGTTTCGGGCTATGGCTACACCTTC
TRBD1 TRBJ1-5 TRBV6-5 CASQGGRVSNQPQHF TGTGCCAGCCAGGGGGGCAGGGTTAGCAATCAGCCCCAGCATTTT
NA TRBJ1-5 TRBV29-1 CSVQEYSNQPQHF TGCAGCGTTCAAGAGTATAGCAATCAGCCCCAGCATTTT
NA TRBJ2-1 TRBV6-1 CASRPIAASYNEQFF TGTGCCAGCAGACCGATAGCTGCGTCCTACAATGAGCAGTTCTTC
TRBD1 TRBJ2-2 TRBV4-1 CASSQGQVTGELFF TGCGCCAGCAGCCAGGGACAGGTAACCGGGGAGCTGTTTTTT
NA TRBJ2-3 TRBV15 CATSTGWGGPDTQYF TGTGCCACCAGCACCGGTTGGGGAGGACCAGATACGCAGTATTTT
TRBD2 TRBJ2-1 TRBV10-3 CAIKEREGNNEQFF TGTGCCATCAAGGAGCGGGAGGGAAACAATGAGCAGTTCTTC
TRBD2 TRBJ2-1 TRBV10-2 CASSEEPGGPYNEQFF TGCGCCAGCAGTGAAGAGCCGGGAGGGCCTTACAATGAGCAGTTCTTC
NA TRBJ2-5 TRBV6-6 CASRQGETQYF TGTGCCAGCAGACAGGGAGAGACCCAGTACTTC
TRBD2 TRBJ2-3 TRBV5-1 CASRATSGSTDTQYF TGCGCCAGCAGGGCCACTAGCGGTAGCACAGATACGCAGTATTTT
NA TRBJ2-5 TRBV18 CASSPRQDQETQYF TGTGCCAGCTCCCCCAGACAGGACCAAGAGACCCAGTACTTC
TRBD2 TRBJ2-7 TRBV13 CASSLKTSGEQYF TGTGCCAGCAGCTTAAAAACTAGCGGTGAGCAGTACTTC
TRBD2 TRBJ2-7 TRBV4-3 CASSQDPRAGEAYEQYF TGCGCCAGCAGCCAAGATCCCCGGGCGGGGGAAGCCTACGAGCAGTACTTC
TRBD1 TRBJ2-2 TRBV5-6 CASSPNTGGRGELFF TGTGCCAGCAGCCCGAACACAGGGGGAAGGGGGGAGCTGTTTTTT
NA TRBJ2-1 TRBV7-9 CASSLLGSEQFF TGTGCCAGCAGCTTATTAGGGAGTGAGCAGTTCTTC
NA TRBJ2-1 TRBV27 CASRVGRSSYNEQFF TGTGCCAGCAGGGTGGGGCGAAGCTCCTACAATGAGCAGTTCTTC
NA TRBJ1-5 TRBV7-9 CASSLFGNQPQHF TGTGCCAGCAGCTTATTCGGCAATCAGCCCCAGCATTTT
NA TRBJ2-7 TRBV6-5 CASSSQTASYEQYF TGTGCCAGCAGTTCCCAGACAGCCTCCTACGAGCAGTACTTC
TRBD2 TRBJ2-3 TRBV5-1 CASRSSGGGDTQYF TGCGCCAGCAGAAGTAGCGGGGGGGGAGATACGCAGTATTTT